This T cell receptor beta chain was obtained from a study of T cell changes during pregnancy in multiple sclerosis. Germline values: CDR1 LNHNV, CDR2 YYDKDF (reference sequence). V was clipped by 5 bases and J by 5 bases; unmatched bases: 15. This CDR3 comprises 17 residues. Data came from immunoSEQ multiplex PCR; TCRdb stores just in-frame clones and leaves some out. The sample shows 45,000 or so clones, 70% to 90% of them seen only once. This material consisted of peripheral blood, taken in the first trimester of pregnancy. This TCR was sampled from a female donor with multiple sclerosis, enrolled in a pregnancy study. The rearrangement links TRBV15 to TRBJ2-3; 8 bases fit TRBD2. The CDR3 sequence is CATSALRSRGDEDTQYF. The CDR3 region has the DNA TGTGCCACCAGCGCCCTTCGGTCGCGGGGGGATGAAGATACGCAGTATTTT.